The 32 T cell receptor beta chains below come from one sample, sequenced in a study of T cell changes during pregnancy in multiple sclerosis. Assay: immunoSEQ multiplex PCR; the TCRdb copy retains only in-frame clones and omits some. The sample holds some 42,000 clones; 70% to 90% are singletons and the top ten take around 1%. Here the sequenced sample was CD4+ T cells from peripheral blood mononuclear cells, taken after pregnancy. These receptors all come from a female donor with multiple sclerosis, enrolled in a pregnancy study.

The V and J genes are TRBV19 and TRBJ1-6, with D hard to call. The V and J ends lost 5 bases and 8 bases respectively, with 13 bases between them. Germline values: CDR1 LNHDA, CDR2 SQIVND (reference sequence). The CDR3 has 14 amino acids. CDR3 sequence: CASSPTHGDSPLHF. CDR3 DNA: TGTGCCAGTAGTCCGACCCACGGGGATTCACCCCTCCACTTT.

The chain combines TRBV23-1 with TRBJ2-7; the D gene is possibly TRBD2 (6 bases). TRBV23-1 counts as an open reading frame of uncertain function. The CDR3 contains 14 residues. Trimming took 0 bases from V and 2 from J, leaving 8 bases between them. CDR3 nucleotides: TGCGCCAGCAGTCAATCGAGGAGGGCCTACGAGCAGTACTTC. This codes for CASSQSRRAYEQYF.

This rearrangement joins TRBV4-1 to TRBJ1-4, with 7 bases matching TRBD1. CDR3 size: 15 residues. The V gene's germline CDR1 is MGHRA and CDR2 YSYEKL. V lost 4 bases, J lost 8 bases, and 10 bases stayed unmatched. The CDR3 DNA sequence: TGCGCCAGCAGCCTGGAGGGGGCTACTGCGGAAAAACTGTTTTTT. It translates to CASSLEGATAEKLFF.

This chain uses TRBV5-4 with TRBJ2-1, with a tentative D call TRBD2 (5 bases). The CDR3 covers 18 residues. Germline V CDR1 and CDR2: SGHNT, YYREEE (reference sequence). V lost 0 bases, J lost 10 bases, and 26 bases lay in between. The CDR3, as DNA: TGTGCCAGCAGCTTGGTTCCCCTATTGCTAGCTTCAGCTATAGAGCAGTTCTTC. The encoded protein is CASSLVPLLLASAIEQFF.

This chain uses TRBV29-1 with TRBJ1-1; D not certain. Germline CDR1 SQVTM, CDR2 ANQGSEA. There are 13 residues in the CDR3. Trimming removed 1 base at V and 1 base at J, with 7 bases between. CDR3 bases: TGCAGCGTTGAAGGACAACCGAACACTGAAGCTTTCTTT. Translation gives CSVEGQPNTEAFF.

This clone was found once. Other DNA variants within this sample encode the same CDR3. The chain links TRBV6-1 to TRBJ1-1, with 8 bases aligning to TRBD1. J was trimmed by 2 bases and V by 5 bases; bases with no gene match: 7. The CDR3 is made up of 15 amino acids. Germline lookup yields CDR1 MNHNS and CDR2 SASEGT. In DNA form, the CDR3 reads TGTGCCAGCAGTTCTAGGACAGGGCTAAACACTGAAGCTTTCTTT. Protein: CASSSRTGLNTEAFF.

The chain joins TRBV12-5 to TRBJ2-7; D may be TRBD1 (7 bases). This CDR3 is 17 amino acids long. V gave up 0 bases and J gave up 2 bases, with 17 bases separating them. CDR1 and CDR2 from the germline V gene are LGHNT and FRNRAP. In DNA form, the CDR3 reads TGTGCTAGTGGTTTGGTCCTCCCGGGGGACAGAACCTACGAGCAGTACTTC. Amino acids: CASGLVLPGDRTYEQYF. The complete variable domain, with remaining parts taken from reference TRBV12-5 and TRBJ2-7, reads DARVTQTPRHKVTEMGQEVTMRCQPILGHNTVFWYRQTMMQGLELLAYFRNRAPLDDSGMPKDRFSAEMPDATLATLKIQPSEPRDSAVYFCASGLVLPGDRTYEQYFGPGTRLTVT.

The chain carries TRBV7-9 and TRBJ1-4; 9 positions agree with TRBD1. The CDR3 loop spans 15 amino acids. Germline V lookup: CDR1 SEHNR, CDR2 FQNEAQ (reference sequence). V was pared by 5 bases and J by 7 bases, with 8 bases of the junction left unmatched. The CDR3 DNA reads as TGTGCCAGCAGCGCAGGGACAGGGTGGGCTGAAAAACTGTTTTTT. Amino acid sequence: CASSAGTGWAEKLFF.

This chain joins TRBV11-3 and TRBJ2-3, with D perhaps TRBD1 (5 bases). V lost 5 bases, J lost 4 bases, and 16 bases lay in between. Germline V lookup: CDR1 SGHNT, CDR2 YENEEA. This CDR3 has 15 residues. The chain's CDR3 is CASSQNAAGSDTQYF. In DNA form, the CDR3 reads TGTGCCAGCAGCCAAAACGCGGCAGGGTCAGATACGCAGTATTTT.

This clone was seen a single time. This rearrangement joins TRBV7-2 to TRBJ1-4; D is unclear. This CDR3 is 14 amino acids long. Between the trimmed V and J ends, which lost 4 bases and 7 bases, there was a span of 13 bases. CDR1 and CDR2 from the germline V gene are SGHTA and FQGNSA. CDR3: CASSYEPGTEKLFF. In DNA, the CDR3 is TGTGCCAGCAGCTACGAGCCGGGAACTGAAAAACTGTTTTTT.

This chain joins TRBV5-6 and TRBJ1-2; D is possibly TRBD1 (5 bases). The V and J ends lost 0 bases and 7 bases respectively, with 13 bases between them. There are 14 residues in the CDR3. Germline values: CDR1 SGHDT, CDR2 YYEEEE. The CDR3 sequence: CASSLAGGVVGYTF. The CDR3 nucleotides read TGTGCCAGCAGCTTGGCCGGGGGGGTAGTTGGCTACACCTTC. Looking up the rest from reference TRBV5-6 and TRBJ1-2 gives the full variable domain: DAGVTQSPTHLIKTRGQQVTLRCSPKSGHDTVSWYQQALGQGPQFIFQYYEEEERQRGNFPDRFSGHQFPNYSSELNVNALLLGDSALYLCASSLAGGVVGYTFGSGTRLTVV.

The V gene is TRBV5-8, the J gene TRBJ2-3, with TRBD1 identical over 10 bases. In germline, CDR1 is SGHTS, CDR2 YDEGEE. This CDR3 has 15 residues. The junction had 2 bases not matched to a gene; V was cut back by 3 bases and J by 1 base. CDR3 nucleotide sequence: TGTGCCAGCAGCTGGGGGACAGGGGGCACAGATACGCAGTATTTT. Translation gives CASSWGTGGTDTQYF.

The chain recombines TRBV14 with TRBJ1-1; D is possibly TRBD1 (5 bases). Trimming took 2 bases from V and 11 from J, leaving 15 bases between them. CDR1 SGHDN and CDR2 FVKESK come from the germline V gene. The CDR3 has 13 residues. The chain's CDR3 is CASSQTLEGAAFF. Here the CDR3 DNA reads TGTGCCAGCAGCCAAACGCTTGAAGGGGCCGCTTTCTTT.

This chain connects TRBV29-1 to TRBJ1-1, with D possibly TRBD1 on 6 matching bases. The CDR3 has 12 amino acids. The V end lost 5 bases, the J end lost 4 bases, and 11 bases lay between the germline ends. Germline V lookup: CDR1 SQVTM, CDR2 ANQGSEA. The CDR3 here is CSVKQGTTEAFF. Here the CDR3 DNA reads TGCAGCGTTAAACAGGGTACCACTGAAGCTTTCTTT.

The chain is built from TRBV11-2 and TRBJ2-5, with D unresolved. The CDR3 runs to 14 residues. Germline CDR1 and CDR2: SGHAT and FQNNGV. V was cut by 2 bases and J by 3 bases, with 10 bases left in between. In DNA form, the CDR3 reads TGTGCCAGCAGCTTACGGCAGCGAGAAGAGACCCAGTACTTC. It translates to CASSLRQREETQYF.

This clone was seen only once. The V gene is TRBV10-3, the J gene TRBJ1-5; D gene uncertain. V was cut by 4 bases and J by 0 bases, with 4 bases left in between. CDR1 is ENHRY and CDR2 is SYGVKD in the germline V gene. This CDR3 contains 13 residues. CDR3 DNA sequence: TGTGCCATCAGTGCCTATAGCAATCAGCCCCAGCATTTT. Encoded protein: CAISAYSNQPQHF.

V and J are TRBV11-3 and TRBJ2-1; 8 bases map to TRBD2. The CDR3 contains 15 residues. V trimming: 6 bases; J trimming: 10 bases; junction bases outside the gene matches: 14. In germline, CDR1 is SGHNT, CDR2 YENEEA. CDR3 sequence reads: CASSRRGAGPEEQFF. The CDR3 nucleotides read TGTGCCAGCAGTAGGCGGGGGGCGGGCCCTGAAGAGCAGTTCTTC.

The table lists this clone with a count of one. The genes are TRBV5-1 and TRBJ2-1; the D gene is possibly TRBD2 (5 bases). Germline assignment: CDR1 SGHRS and CDR2 YFSETQ. V shed 4 bases and J shed 2 bases, with 13 bases lying between them. CDR3 length equals 15 residues. CDR3 sequence reads: CASSVNGVTYNEQFF. The CDR3 nucleotides are TGCGCCAGCAGCGTTAACGGGGTAACCTACAATGAGCAGTTCTTC.

J is TRBJ2-2 and V is TRBV19; 9 nucleotides line up with TRBD2. J gave up 5 bases and V 7 bases, and 11 bases lay outside the gene matches. The CDR3 has 16 amino acids. Germline CDR1 is LNHDA and CDR2 is SQIVND (reference sequence). CDR3 amino acids: CASTSYAGGPTGELFF. Here the CDR3 DNA reads TGTGCCAGTACCTCCTACGCGGGGGGGCCTACCGGGGAGCTGTTTTTT.

V usage is TRBV7-9 and J usage is TRBJ1-5; D remains unclear. Germline V gene lookup returns CDR1 SEHNR and CDR2 FQNEAQ (reference sequence). The CDR3 is 13 residues long. Trimming stripped 3 bases from V and 5 bases from J, with 8 bases between. The CDR3 loop reads CASSLSDYQPQHF. The CDR3, as DNA: TGTGCCAGCAGCTTGTCAGACTATCAGCCCCAGCATTTT.

The chain uses TRBV4-3 and TRBJ2-1; D not certain. The CDR3 loop spans 15 amino acids. Trimming left V 3 bases short and J 11 bases short, with 20 bases between. Germline CDR1 reads LGHNA; CDR2 reads YSLEER. DNA for the CDR3: TGCGCCAGCAGCCAGCACTCCCCCGCCCTAGGTCAGCAGTTCTTC. Translating it yields CASSQHSPALGQQFF.

The V and J genes are TRBV15 and TRBJ2-6; the D gene is possibly TRBD1 (5 bases). The V end was cut by 4 bases, the J end by 0 bases, with 7 bases between. The CDR3 covers 15 residues. CDR1 LNHNV and CDR2 YYDKDF come from the germline V gene (reference sequence). The CDR3 DNA is TGTGCCACCAGCACCCAGGGCTCTGGGGCCAACGTCCTGACTTTC. Its translation: CATSTQGSGANVLTF.

The genes are TRBV10-1 and TRBJ2-7; D is perhaps TRBD2 (5 bases). This CDR3 is 14 amino acids long. V was clipped by 4 bases and J by 2 bases, with 12 bases between them. Germline-derived CDR1 and CDR2 are WNHNN and SYGVQD (reference sequence). Here the CDR3 reads CASSGIQTTYEQYF. The CDR3 bases are TGCGCCAGCAGTGGCATACAGACTACCTACGAGCAGTACTTC.

This chain connects TRBV28 to TRBJ1-1; maybe TRBD1 (5 bases). The CDR3 runs 14 residues. Trimming pared 7 bases from V and 8 bases from J, leaving 20 bases between. Per germline, CDR1 MDHEN and CDR2 SYDVKM. CDR3 DNA sequence: TGTGCCAGCACCTCTCAGACAGAAACTTCCGAAGCTTTCTTT. Its translation is CASTSQTETSEAFF.

The gene calls are TRBV28 and TRBJ1-1; weak D call: TRBD1 (6 bases). The V and J ends lost 5 bases and 3 bases respectively, with 16 bases between them. Germline-derived CDR1 and CDR2 are MDHEN and SYDVKM. The length of the CDR3 is 15 residues. DNA for the CDR3: TGTGCCAGCAGTATCTCAGGGGTGGCGGACACTGAAGCTTTCTTT. It yields the protein CASSISGVADTEAFF.

The CDR3 sequence: CASSESSGGSTDTQYF. CDR3 nucleotides: TGCGCCAGCAGTGAGTCCAGCGGGGGTTCCACAGATACGCAGTATTTT. This chain joins TRBV10-1 and TRBJ2-3; 8 positions agree with TRBD2. Germline CDR1 and CDR2: WNHNN and SYGVQD (reference sequence). The ends lost 0 bases at V and 2 bases at J; junction bases unmatched: 4. The CDR3 is 16 amino acids.

This chain connects TRBV6-1 to TRBJ1-1; a possible D gene is TRBD1 (6 bases). This CDR3 region has 15 residues. CDR1 and CDR2 (germline): MNHNS, SASEGT. V lost 1 base and J lost 3, with 12 bases in between. This CDR3 reads CASSEEGEWDTEAFF. The DNA for the CDR3 is TGTGCCAGCAGTGAAGAGGGGGAGTGGGACACTGAAGCTTTCTTT.

This chain connects TRBV11-2 to TRBJ2-3; 7 nucleotides agree with TRBD2. Germline lookup yields CDR1 SGHAT and CDR2 FQNNGV. The CDR3 extends over 15 amino acids. Losses at the gene ends were 6 bases for V and 1 base for J; bases not matched to a gene: 7. In nucleotides, the CDR3 is TGTGCCAGCAGTTGGACTAGGACCGGCACAGATACGCAGTATTTT. It specifies CASSWTRTGTDTQYF. Complete variable domain (other parts from reference TRBV11-2 and TRBJ2-3): EAGVAQSPRYKIIEKRQSVAFWCNPISGHATLYWYQQILGQGPKLLIQFQNNGVVDDSQLPKDRFSAERLKGVDSTLKIQPAKLEDSAVYLCASSWTRTGTDTQYFGPGTRLTVL.

The V call is TRBV23-1, the J call TRBJ1-4; the D is unclear. TRBV23-1 is an open reading frame whose function is uncertain. The CDR3 loop spans 16 amino acids. Trimming pared 7 bases from V and 4 bases from J, leaving 19 bases between. CDR3 in DNA: TGCGCCAGCATTCCCTTGGTTCGGACTTTTAATGAAAAACTGTTTTTT. Translation gives CASIPLVRTFNEKLFF.

V gene TRBV7-9 combines with J gene TRBJ1-2; 8 bases match TRBD1. The germline gives CDR1 SEHNR, CDR2 FQNEAQ (reference sequence). The CDR3 has 13 amino acids. With V trimmed by 7 bases and J by 4 bases, 5 bases remained unmatched. Here the CDR3 reads CASMRDRLYGYTF. In DNA form, the CDR3 reads TGTGCCAGCATGCGGGACAGGCTCTATGGCTACACCTTC.

The gene calls are TRBV4-1 and TRBJ2-3; 10 bases are shared with TRBD2. The CDR3 covers 16 residues. Per the germline V gene, CDR1 is MGHRA and CDR2 is YSYEKL. V trimming: 4 bases; J trimming: 2 bases; junction bases outside the gene matches: 6. CDR3: CASSLLSGGFTDTQYF. The DNA of the CDR3 is TGCGCCAGCAGCCTCCTTAGCGGGGGGTTCACAGATACGCAGTATTTT.

The V call is TRBV7-3, the J call TRBJ1-1; D gene ambiguous. The germline CDR1 and CDR2 sequences are SGHTA and FQGTGA. CDR3 length equals 13 residues. Trimming took 4 bases from V and 1 from J, leaving 7 bases between them. In DNA, the CDR3 is TGTGCCAGCAGCTCACAGCCGAACACTGAAGCTTTCTTT. Amino acid sequence: CASSSQPNTEAFF.